This passage covers 20 T cell receptor beta chains from one sample sequenced in a study of blood T cell repertoires in COVID-19. Assay used: immunoSEQ multiplex PCR; TCRdb lists only in-frame clones, some missing. The sample holds 110,000 or so clones; 75% to 80% are singletons and the top ten take approximately 8%. Sequencing input: peripheral blood. All receptors derive from a human donor in a cohort sampled during active COVID-19.

This clone occurred once. The chain links TRBV25-1 to TRBJ2-6; D is uncertain. V lost 0 bases and J 5 bases, leaving 8 bases between the germline ends. This CDR3 spans 15 amino acids. The V gene's germline CDR1 is MGHDK and CDR2 SYGVNS. The CDR3 reads CASSEYGSRANVLTF. The CDR3 bases are TGTGCCAGCAGTGAATACGGGTCCAGGGCCAACGTCCTGACTTTC. The whole variable domain, remainder taken from reference TRBV25-1 and TRBJ2-6, is EADIYQTPRYLVIGTGKKITLECSQTMGHDKMYWYQQDPGMELHLIHYSYGVNSTEKGDLSSESTVSRIRTEHFPLTLESARPSHTSQYLCASSEYGSRANVLTFGAGSRLTVL.

V is TRBV7-8 and J is TRBJ1-2; possible D gene TRBD1, 5 bases. The CDR3 loop spans 16 amino acids. Trimming cost V 1 base and J 4 bases, with 16 bases left between them. Germline V lookup: CDR1 SGHVS, CDR2 FQNEAQ. CDR3 DNA sequence: TGTGCCAGCAGCTTAGGTGGGGCTCTTAGCGGCTATGGCTACACCTTC. Protein sequence: CASSLGGALSGYGYTF.

This clone was detected only once. Other DNA variants within this sample encode the same CDR3. Here the CDR3 DNA reads TGTGCCAGCAGTGGGGACAGGGGTTACAATGAGCAGTTCTTC. Its translation: CASSGDRGYNEQFF. J is TRBJ2-1 and V is TRBV2, with 10 bases that match TRBD1. From germline, CDR1 is SNHLY and CDR2 FYNNEI. V lost 4 bases and J lost 4; bases outside the gene matches: 1. CDR3 length equals 14 residues.

The chain combines TRBV7-8 with TRBJ1-5; D is possibly TRBD1 (5 bases). The CDR3 sequence is 17 residues long. Germline CDR1 is SGHVS and CDR2 is FQNEAQ. V lost 0 bases to trimming and J lost 4 bases, with 16 bases between them. The CDR3 loop reads CASSLAKGPYVNQPQHF. The CDR3 coding sequence is TGTGCCAGCAGCTTAGCCAAGGGGCCATATGTGAATCAGCCCCAGCATTTT.

J is TRBJ2-7 and V is TRBV11-2, with a tentative D call TRBD2 (6 bases). V lost 1 base and J lost 5, with 6 bases in between. Germline CDR1 reads SGHAT; CDR2 reads FQNNGV. The CDR3 extends over 12 amino acids. CDR3 DNA sequence: TGTGCCAGCAGCTTAGGGAGGGACGAGCAGTACTTC. Translation: CASSLGRDEQYF.

The J gene is TRBJ2-7, the V gene TRBV28; 13 bases are a match to TRBD2. V shed 10 bases, J shed 5 bases, and the junction held 8 bases outside the gene matches. Germline-derived CDR1 and CDR2 are MDHEN and SYDVKM. The length of the CDR3 is 14 residues. The CDR3, as DNA: TGTGCCACCCGGACTAGCGGGAGTATAGACGAGCAGTACTTC. The encoded protein is CATRTSGSIDEQYF. The full variable domain, completed using reference TRBV28 and TRBJ2-7, is DVKVTQSSRYLVKRTGEKVFLECVQDMDHENMFWYRQDPGLGLRLIYFSYDVKMKEKGDIPEGYSVSREKKERFSLILESASTNQTSMYLCATRTSGSIDEQYFGPGTRLTVT.

The chain is built from TRBV28 and TRBJ1-5; 7 bases agree with TRBD1. The CDR3 has 17 amino acids. V lost 4 bases to trimming and J lost 0 bases; unmatched junction nucleotides: 9. The germline V gene has CDR1 MDHEN and CDR2 SYDVKM. CDR3 sequence (DNA): TGTGCCAGCAGTTCCAACAGGGGACCTTATAGCAATCAGCCCCAGCATTTT. Its protein product is CASSSNRGPYSNQPQHF.

Notes on this clone: A junction end diverges from the germline sequence, so it may reflect a read error. J is TRBJ2-7 and V is TRBV7-7; maybe TRBD2 (6 bases). CDR3 length: 15 residues. In germline, CDR1 is SSHAT, CDR2 FNYEAQ (reference sequence). CDR3 protein: CASSLGQGLAYEQYF. Written as DNA, the CDR3 is TGTGCTAGCAGCTTAGGTCAGGGACTCGCCTACGAGCAGTACTTC.

The table lists this clone with a few counts. V usage is TRBV19 and J usage is TRBJ1-1; 9 bases agree with TRBD1. The germline V gene has CDR1 LNHDA and CDR2 SQIVND (reference sequence). The CDR3 length is 15 residues. V lost 5 bases, J lost 0 bases, and 4 bases stayed unmatched. Here the CDR3 DNA reads TGTGCCAGTAGTTTGGACAGGGGCTTGAACACTGAAGCTTTCTTT. Amino acid sequence: CASSLDRGLNTEAFF. Full variable domain (rest looked up from reference TRBV19 and TRBJ1-1): DGGITQSPKYLFRKEGQNVTLSCEQNLNHDAMYWYRQDPGQGLRLIYYSQIVNDFQKGDIAEGYSVSREKKESFPLTVTSAQKNPTAFYLCASSLDRGLNTEAFFGQGTRLTVV.

This rearrangement joins TRBV7-6 to TRBJ2-7; TRBD2 matches 12 bases. Germline trimming cut 4 bases from V and 5 bases from J; bases unmatched to any gene: 9. In germline, CDR1 is SGHVS, CDR2 FNYEAQ. CDR3 size: 16 residues. The CDR3 region has the DNA TGTGCCAGCAGCTCCGCCCTGACTAGCGGGAGACACGAGCAGTACTTC. Its translation is CASSSALTSGRHEQYF. Together with reference TRBV7-6 and TRBJ2-7, the CDR3 gives the full variable domain: GAGVSQSPRYKVTKRGQDVALRCDPISGHVSLYWYRQALGQGPEFLTYFNYEAQQDKSGLPNDRFSAERPEGSISTLTIQRTEQRDSAMYRCASSSALTSGRHEQYFGPGTRLTVT.

This clone was seen more than once but under ten times. The gene calls are TRBV4-1 and TRBJ1-1, with 7 bases lining up with TRBD1. The junction had 6 bases not matched to a gene; V was cut back by 4 bases and J by 1 base. Germline V gives CDR1 MGHRA, CDR2 YSYEKL. The length of the CDR3 is 15 residues. Here the CDR3 DNA reads TGCGCCAGCAGCCTCCGGGACAGCTCGAACACTGAAGCTTTCTTT. Its protein product is CASSLRDSSNTEAFF.

The V and J genes are TRBV7-8 and TRBJ2-5; D possibly corresponds to TRBD2 (6 bases). The V and J ends lost 8 bases and 2 bases respectively, with 15 bases between them. This CDR3 has 14 residues. CDR1 SGHVS and CDR2 FQNEAQ come from the germline V gene. The chain's CDR3 is CASAQFSGQETQYF. The DNA of the CDR3 is TGTGCCAGCGCCCAATTTAGCGGACAAGAGACCCAGTACTTC.

The chain couples TRBV15 to TRBJ1-1; D gene uncertain. Germline loops: CDR1 LNHNV, CDR2 YYDKDF (reference sequence). The CDR3 loop spans 13 amino acids. Trimming cost V 3 bases and J 3 bases, with 8 bases left between them. This chain's CDR3 is CATSRRRDTEAFF. For the CDR3, the DNA is TGTGCCACCAGCAGGCGACGGGACACTGAAGCTTTCTTT.

V gene TRBV10-2 combines with J gene TRBJ2-1; D is unclear. The CDR3 is 14 amino acids. From germline, CDR1 is WSHSY and CDR2 SAAADI. Between the trimmed V and J ends, which lost 2 bases and 8 bases, there was a span of 13 bases. Written as DNA, the CDR3 is TGCGCCAGCAGTGAGACAGAAGAGTATCATGAGCAGTTCTTC. Its translation is CASSETEEYHEQFF.

The chain has TRBV19 and TRBJ1-1; TRBD1 might be the D (6 bases). Per germline, CDR1 LNHDA and CDR2 SQIVND (reference sequence). Trimming left V 7 bases short and J 0 bases short, with 15 bases between. The CDR3 sequence is 15 residues long. For the CDR3, the DNA is TGTGCCAGTACCCCAGGACAGACTTTGAACACTGAAGCTTTCTTT. Protein sequence: CASTPGQTLNTEAFF.

The CDR3 sequence is CASSLLGQGEGYGYTF. The CDR3 DNA reads TGTGCCAGCAGTTTATTGGGGCAGGGGGAAGGGTATGGCTACACCTTC. The V gene is TRBV28, the J gene TRBJ1-2; 7 bases agree with TRBD1. There are 16 residues in the CDR3. In germline, CDR1 is MDHEN, CDR2 SYDVKM. V trimming: 1 base; J trimming: 5 bases; junction bases outside the gene matches: 10.

J is TRBJ1-3 and V is TRBV2; 7 bases match TRBD1. Germline CDR1 SNHLY, CDR2 FYNNEI. The CDR3 runs 13 residues. Unmatched junction bases numbered 6, after V lost 8 bases and J lost 5 bases. DNA of the CDR3: TGTGCCAGCGGGGGACAGAGTCGAAACACCATATATTTT. It translates to CASGGQSRNTIYF.

This clone showed up just once. The chain links TRBV28 to TRBJ2-7; 14 nucleotides match TRBD2. The CDR3 has 18 amino acids. The V gene end was trimmed by 6 bases and the J gene end by 1 base; junction bases not matched to a gene: 11. Germline assignment: CDR1 MDHEN and CDR2 SYDVKM. This chain's CDR3 is CASSQTSGRAVVSYEQYF. DNA for the CDR3: TGTGCCAGCAGCCAGACTAGCGGGAGGGCTGTTGTATCCTACGAGCAGTACTTC.

This sequence joins TRBV7-9 and TRBJ1-1; D is possibly TRBD1 (5 bases). Germline V gene lookup returns CDR1 SEHNR and CDR2 FQNEAQ (reference sequence). The V end was cut by 1 base, the J end by 11 bases, with 14 bases between. This CDR3 is built from 13 residues. DNA of the CDR3: TGTGCCAGCAGCTTAGAAGGGCCAGGGTTGGCTTTCTTT. It translates to CASSLEGPGLAFF.

The rearrangement joins TRBV2 to TRBJ2-7, with D possibly TRBD2 on 5 matching bases. Trimming stripped 7 bases from V and 6 bases from J, with 22 bases between. Germline-derived CDR1 and CDR2 are SNHLY and FYNNEI. The CDR3 contains 15 residues. The CDR3 protein is CASTGTGNTLGEQYF. CDR3 sequence (DNA): TGTGCCAGCACCGGAACCGGGAATACCCTGGGCGAGCAGTACTTC.